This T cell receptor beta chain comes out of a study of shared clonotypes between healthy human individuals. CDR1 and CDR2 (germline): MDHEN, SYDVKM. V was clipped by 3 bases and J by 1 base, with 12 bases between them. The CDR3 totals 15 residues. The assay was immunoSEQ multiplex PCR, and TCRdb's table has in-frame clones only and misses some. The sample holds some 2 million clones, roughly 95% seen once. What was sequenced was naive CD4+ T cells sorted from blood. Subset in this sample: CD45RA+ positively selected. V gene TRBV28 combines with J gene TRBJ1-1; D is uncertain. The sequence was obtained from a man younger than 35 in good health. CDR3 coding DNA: TGTGCCAGCAGTTTTCTCGTACCGTCGAACACTGAAGCTTTCTTT. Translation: CASSFLVPSNTEAFF. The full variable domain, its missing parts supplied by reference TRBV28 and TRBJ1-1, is DVKVTQSSRYLVKRTGEKVFLECVQDMDHENMFWYRQDPGLGLRLIYFSYDVKMKEKGDIPEGYSVSREKKERFSLILESASTNQTSMYLCASSFLVPSNTEAFFGQGTRLTVV.